A selection of T cell receptor beta chains follows, all from one sample in a study of cytomegalovirus exposure and HLA in healthy donors. Sequencing used immunoSEQ multiplex PCR; TCRdb keeps in-frame clones, though not all of them. Of approximately 79,000 clones in the sample, around 81% were seen once. The sequenced material came from PBMCs. Every receptor here comes from a male donor in good health and CMV-seropositive. The CDR3 runs from the conserved cysteine through the conserved F or W. The order of the fields is V gene, D gene, clone size, J gene, CDR3 protein, CDR3 DNA. D genes are given only for firm matches. The size entry is marked missing in some rows and otherwise reads once, few, many or a size class.

v_gene: TRBV4-1
d_gene: TRBD1
abundance: few
j_gene: TRBJ1-4
CDR3aa: CASSRAGTGANEKLFF
CDR3nt: TGCGCCAGCAGCCGAGCTGGGACAGGGGCTAATGAAAAACTGTTTTTT

v_gene: TRBV28
d_gene: .
abundance: .
j_gene: TRBJ2-1
CDR3aa: CASSLSSGHNEQFF
CDR3nt: TGTGCCAGCAGTTTAAGTAGCGGTCACAATGAGCAGTTCTTC

v_gene: TRBV28
d_gene: .
abundance: .
j_gene: TRBJ1-5
CDR3aa: CASSWGLNQPQHF
CDR3nt: TGTGCCAGCAGTTGGGGCCTTAATCAGCCCCAGCATTTT

v_gene: TRBV5-1
d_gene: TRBD2
abundance: .
j_gene: TRBJ2-3
CDR3aa: CASSLKGGGSTDTQYF
CDR3nt: TGCGCCAGCAGCTTGAAGGGCGGGGGTTCCACAGATACGCAGTATTTT

v_gene: TRBV9
d_gene: TRBD1
abundance: .
j_gene: TRBJ2-2
CDR3aa: CASSVTPPGQGDTGELFF
CDR3nt: TGTGCCAGCAGCGTAACCCCCCCGGGACAGGGGGACACCGGGGAGCTGTTTTTT

v_gene: TRBV4-1
d_gene: .
abundance: .
j_gene: TRBJ1-1
CDR3aa: CASSQTLRGGIHTEAFF
CDR3nt: TGCGCCAGCAGCCAAACTCTCCGGGGGGGGATTCACACTGAAGCTTTCTTT

v_gene: TRBV6-1
d_gene: .
abundance: .
j_gene: TRBJ1-1
CDR3aa: CASCVRVGTEAFF
CDR3nt: TGTGCCAGCTGCGTCAGGGTGGGAACTGAAGCTTTCTTT

v_gene: TRBV19
d_gene: .
abundance: .
j_gene: TRBJ2-1
CDR3aa: CATNQGSSYNEQFF
CDR3nt: TGTGCCACCAACCAGGGGAGCTCCTACAATGAGCAGTTCTTC

v_gene: TRBV5-6
d_gene: .
abundance: .
j_gene: TRBJ2-7
CDR3aa: CASSFGSSYEQYF
CDR3nt: TGTGCCAGCAGCTTTGGGAGCTCCTACGAGCAGTACTTC

v_gene: TRBV6-5
d_gene: TRBD1
abundance: .
j_gene: TRBJ2-7
CDR3aa: CASSPRTGGSYEQYF
CDR3nt: TGTGCCAGCAGTCCCCGGACAGGGGGATCATACGAGCAGTACTTC

v_gene: TRBV6-5
d_gene: .
abundance: .
j_gene: TRBJ2-3
CDR3aa: CASGWDTQYF
CDR3nt: TGTGCTTCAGGATGGGATACGCAGTATTTT

v_gene: TRBV6-5
d_gene: .
abundance: .
j_gene: TRBJ1-4
CDR3aa: CASSLSGRRGKLFF
CDR3nt: TGTGCCAGCAGTTTATCAGGGAGAAGGGGGAAACTGTTTTTT

v_gene: TRBV9
d_gene: .
abundance: .
j_gene: TRBJ2-5
CDR3aa: CASSGEGGTQYF
CDR3nt: TGTGCCAGCAGCGGGGAAGGGGGGACCCAGTACTTC

v_gene: TRBV5-4
d_gene: .
abundance: .
j_gene: TRBJ1-2
CDR3aa: CASSPLGGSYGYTF
CDR3nt: TGTGCCAGCAGCCCTCTCGGGGGTTCTTATGGCTACACCTTC

v_gene: TRBV18
d_gene: .
abundance: .
j_gene: TRBJ2-2
CDR3aa: CASSQDRLNTGELFF
CDR3nt: TGTGCCAGCTCTCAAGACAGGTTGAACACCGGGGAGCTGTTTTTT

v_gene: TRBV4-1
d_gene: .
abundance: .
j_gene: TRBJ2-5
CDR3aa: CASSPGMAQETQYF
CDR3nt: TGCGCCAGCAGCCCCGGGATGGCGCAAGAGACCCAGTACTTC

v_gene: TRBV19
d_gene: .
abundance: few
j_gene: TRBJ2-2
CDR3aa: CASSIDRGRHTGELFF
CDR3nt: TGTGCCAGTAGTATAGATCGAGGGAGGCACACCGGGGAGCTGTTTTTT

v_gene: TRBV28
d_gene: .
abundance: .
j_gene: TRBJ1-4
CDR3aa: CASSSRGEPRVKLFF
CDR3nt: TGTGCCAGCAGTTCCCGGGGGGAACCTAGAGTAAAACTGTTTTTT